The rows below give T cell receptor beta chains drawn from one sample of a study of OX40 agonist ivuxolimab in advanced cancers. The assay was immunoSEQ multiplex PCR, and TCRdb's table has in-frame clones only and misses some. The sample has fewer than 70,000 clones; 86% are singletons. Material: CD4+ or CD8+ T cells sorted from blood, obtained in a trial of the OX40 agonist ivuxolimab. Receptor source: an adult with an advanced solid tumor such as melanoma, head and neck, liver or kidney cancer. Each CDR3 is given with its conserved first and last residue.

TRBJ1-4 | TRBV10-3 | CAISPTAATNEKLFF
TRBJ2-1 | TRBV6-4 | CASSVDQGIREQFF
TRBJ1-4 | TRBV6-1 | CASSVGQDEKLFF
TRBJ2-7 | TRBV19 | CASSILGAQAYEQYF
TRBJ2-5 | TRBV9 | CASSAVFGETQYF
TRBJ1-2 | TRBV19 | CASSLIGTSGYGYTF
TRBJ2-5 | TRBV5-4 | CASSLGLQETQYF
TRBJ2-1 | TRBV10-1 | CASSERALTSIRDNEQFF
TRBJ2-1 | TRBV21-1 | CASSARDSSPHFNEQFF
TRBJ1-2 | TRBV18 | CASSPRDSIGYGYTF
TRBJ2-1 | TRBV7-3 | CASSLGLLGEQFF
TRBJ2-2 | TRBV7-2 | CASSFFNRGAGELFF
TRBJ2-5 | TRBV5-1 | CASRWDSSFTQYF
TRBJ2-1 | TRBV7-9 | CASSSRGAEQFF
TRBJ1-2 | TRBV29-1 | CRVWTGIDGYTF
TRBJ2-1 | TRBV10-3 | CAISGGSLNEQFF
TRBJ2-7 | TRBV18 | CASSPPGTSGPEQYF
TRBJ2-2 | TRBV4-1 | CASSQGRTRTGELFF
TRBJ2-7 | TRBV28 | CASSLNYEQYF
TRBJ2-1 | TRBV15 | CATSRTTGSSYNEQFF
TRBJ2-7 | TRBV6-6 | CASTNRGQGGWEQYF
TRBJ2-1 | TRBV27 | CASSSQVNEQFF
TRBJ2-1 | TRBV2 | CASRKGTGTEIFNEQFF
TRBJ1-1 | TRBV29-1 | CSVERPNTEAFF
TRBJ2-3 | TRBV11-3 | CASSLSIGGTDTQYF